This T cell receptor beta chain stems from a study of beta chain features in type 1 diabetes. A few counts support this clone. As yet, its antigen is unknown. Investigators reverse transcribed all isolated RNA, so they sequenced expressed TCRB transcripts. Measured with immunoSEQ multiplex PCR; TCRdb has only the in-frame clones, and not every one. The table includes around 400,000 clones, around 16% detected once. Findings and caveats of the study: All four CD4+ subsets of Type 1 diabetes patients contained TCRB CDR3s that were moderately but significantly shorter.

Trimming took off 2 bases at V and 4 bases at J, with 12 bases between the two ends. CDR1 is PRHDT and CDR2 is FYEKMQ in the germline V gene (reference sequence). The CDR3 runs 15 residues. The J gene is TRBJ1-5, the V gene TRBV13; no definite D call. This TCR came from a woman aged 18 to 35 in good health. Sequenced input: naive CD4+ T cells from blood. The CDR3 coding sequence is TGTGCCAGCAGCTTAAGTGTAAGAGCAAATCAGCCCCAGCATTTT. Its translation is CASSLSVRANQPQHF.